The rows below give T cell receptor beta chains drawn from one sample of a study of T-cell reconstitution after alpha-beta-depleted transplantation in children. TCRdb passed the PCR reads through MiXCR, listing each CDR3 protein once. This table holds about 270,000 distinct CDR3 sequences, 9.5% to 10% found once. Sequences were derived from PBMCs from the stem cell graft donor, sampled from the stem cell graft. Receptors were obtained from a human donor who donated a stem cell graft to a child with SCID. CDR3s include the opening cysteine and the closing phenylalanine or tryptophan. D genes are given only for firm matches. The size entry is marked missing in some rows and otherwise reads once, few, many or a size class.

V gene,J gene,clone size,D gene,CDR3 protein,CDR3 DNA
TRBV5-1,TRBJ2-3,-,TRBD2,CASSKLASSTDTQYF,TGCGCCAGCAGCAAACTAGCGTCTAGCACAGATACGCAGTATTTT
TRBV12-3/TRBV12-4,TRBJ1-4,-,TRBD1,CASSLKGAANEKLFF,TGTGCCAGCAGCCTTAAGGGGGCTGCTAATGAAAAACTGTTTTTT
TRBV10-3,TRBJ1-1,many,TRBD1,CAISRTGVDTEAFF,TGTGCCATCAGCCGGACAGGGGTGGACACTGAAGCTTTCTTT
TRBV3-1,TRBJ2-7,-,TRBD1,CASSKGQLSYEQYF,TGTGCCAGCAGCAAGGGACAGCTCTCCTACGAGCAGTACTTC
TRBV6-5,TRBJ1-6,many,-,CASSYNSVNSPLHF,TGTGCCAGCAGTTATAACAGCGTTAATTCACCCCTCCACTTT
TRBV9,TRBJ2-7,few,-,CASSVQGQGGEQYF,TGTGCCAGCAGCGTGCAGGGACAAGGTGGCGAGCAGTACTTC
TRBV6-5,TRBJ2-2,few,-,CASSLGEPGELFF,TGTGCCAGCAGTTTGGGTGAGCCCGGGGAGCTGTTTTTT
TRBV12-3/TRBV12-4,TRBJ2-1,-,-,CASSLRGNYNEQFF,TGTGCCAGCAGTTTGCGGGGCAATTACAATGAGCAGTTCTTC
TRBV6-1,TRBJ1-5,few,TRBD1,CASSVRDSYNQPQHF,TGTGCCAGCAGTGTCCGGGACAGCTACAATCAGCCCCAGCATTTT
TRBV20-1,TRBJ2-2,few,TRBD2,CSASSSGGANTGELFF,TGCAGTGCTAGCAGTAGCGGGGGGGCTAACACCGGGGAGCTGTTTTTT
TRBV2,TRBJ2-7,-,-,CASRATGYEQYF,TGTGCCAGCAGAGCAACAGGGTACGAGCAGTACTTC
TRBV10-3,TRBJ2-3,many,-,CAISDGFTDTQYF,TGTGCCATCAGTGACGGCTTCACAGATACGCAGTATTTT
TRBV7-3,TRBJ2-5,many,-,CASSQNPTLTEGTQYF,TGTGCCAGCAGCCAAAACCCGACACTGACAGAGGGGACCCAGTACTTC
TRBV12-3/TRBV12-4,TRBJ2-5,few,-,CASSPGAWGIKETQYF,TGTGCCAGCAGTCCCGGGGCCTGGGGGATTAAAGAGACCCAGTACTTC
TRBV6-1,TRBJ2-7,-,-,CASKTDTYEQYF,TGTGCCAGCAAAACGGACACCTACGAGCAGTACTTC
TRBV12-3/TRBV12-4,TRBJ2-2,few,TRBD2,CASRSGLAGTGELFF,TGTGCCAGCAGGTCGGGACTAGCGGGCACCGGGGAGCTGTTTTTT
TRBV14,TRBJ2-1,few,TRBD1,CASSQRTGLEQFF,TGTGCCAGCAGCCAAAGGACAGGGCTTGAGCAGTTCTTC
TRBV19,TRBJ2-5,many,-,CASSLHSGRTYQETQYF,TGTGCCAGTAGTTTGCACTCCGGGCGGACGTACCAAGAGACCCAGTACTTC
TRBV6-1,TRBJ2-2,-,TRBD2,CASRKAGGPSLPNTGELFF,TGTGCCAGCAGAAAAGCGGGGGGTCCTTCACTTCCCAACACCGGGGAGCTGTTTTTT
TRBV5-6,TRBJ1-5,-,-,CASSLSGAGPQPQHF,TGTGCCAGCAGCTTATCCGGCGCAGGTCCACAGCCCCAGCATTTT
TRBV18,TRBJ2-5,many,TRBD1,CASSLLRTGGQETQYF,TGTGCCAGCTCACTCCTCCGGACAGGGGGCCAAGAGACCCAGTACTTC
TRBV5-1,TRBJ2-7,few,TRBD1,CASSLGDRGTMVSYEQYF,TGCGCCAGCAGCTTGGGGGACAGGGGTACTATGGTCTCCTACGAGCAGTACTTC
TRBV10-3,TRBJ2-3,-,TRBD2,CAISESFSGGGFDTQYF,TGTGCCATCAGTGAATCATTTAGCGGGGGCGGTTTTGATACGCAGTATTTT
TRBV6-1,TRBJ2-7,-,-,CASSLGPGKDYEQYF,TGTGCCAGCAGTCTGGGTCCCGGAAAGGATTACGAGCAGTACTTC
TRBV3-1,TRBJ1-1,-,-,CASSQDRWGATEAFF,TGTGCCAGCAGCCAAGATCGGTGGGGAGCAACTGAAGCTTTCTTT
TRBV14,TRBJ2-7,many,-,CASSLTGTRSSEQYF,TGTGCCAGCAGCCTTACCGGGACAAGGAGCTCCGAGCAGTACTTC
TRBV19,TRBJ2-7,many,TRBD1,CASSVGTVNVNEQYF,TGTGCCAGTAGCGTCGGGACAGTCAATGTCAACGAGCAGTACTTC
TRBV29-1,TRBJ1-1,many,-,CSVVVGQRLMNTEAFF,TGCAGCGTTGTTGTTGGACAGCGATTAATGAACACTGAAGCTTTCTTT
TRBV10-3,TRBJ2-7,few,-,CAIKPDGSDEQYF,TGTGCCATCAAACCGGACGGGTCAGACGAGCAGTACTTC
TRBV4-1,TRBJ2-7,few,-,CASSRWGTPGYEQYF,TGCGCCAGCAGCCGCTGGGGGACACCCGGATACGAGCAGTACTTC
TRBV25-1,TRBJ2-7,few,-,CASSEYGAGYNYEQYF,TGTGCCAGCAGTGAATATGGAGCAGGGTACAACTACGAGCAGTACTTC
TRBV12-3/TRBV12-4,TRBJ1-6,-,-,CASSFGRALHF,TGTGCCAGCAGTTTCGGTAGGGCCCTCCACTTT